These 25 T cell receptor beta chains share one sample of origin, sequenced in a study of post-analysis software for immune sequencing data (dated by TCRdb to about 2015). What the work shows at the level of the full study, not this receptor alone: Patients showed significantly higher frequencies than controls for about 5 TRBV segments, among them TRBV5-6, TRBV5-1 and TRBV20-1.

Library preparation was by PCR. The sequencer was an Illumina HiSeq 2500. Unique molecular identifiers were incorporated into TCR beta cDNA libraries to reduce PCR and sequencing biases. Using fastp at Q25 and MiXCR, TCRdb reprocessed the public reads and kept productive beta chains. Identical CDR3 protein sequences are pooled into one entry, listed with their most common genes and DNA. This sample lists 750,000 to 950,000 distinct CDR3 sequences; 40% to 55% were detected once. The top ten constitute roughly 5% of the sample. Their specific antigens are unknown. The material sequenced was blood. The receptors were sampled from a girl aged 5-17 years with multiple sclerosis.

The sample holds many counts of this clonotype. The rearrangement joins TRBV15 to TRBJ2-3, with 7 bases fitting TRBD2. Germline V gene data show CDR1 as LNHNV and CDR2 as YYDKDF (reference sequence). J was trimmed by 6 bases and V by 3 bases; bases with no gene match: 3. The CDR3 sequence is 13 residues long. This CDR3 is CATSRTGGDTQYF. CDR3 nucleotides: TGTGCCACCAGCAGGACCGGGGGGGATACGCAGTATTTT.

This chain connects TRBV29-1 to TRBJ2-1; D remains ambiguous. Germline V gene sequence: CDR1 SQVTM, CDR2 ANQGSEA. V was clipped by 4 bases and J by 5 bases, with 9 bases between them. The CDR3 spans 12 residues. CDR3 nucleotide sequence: TGCAGCGTTGCCAGAAACAACAATGAGCAGTTCTTC. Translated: CSVARNNNEQFF.

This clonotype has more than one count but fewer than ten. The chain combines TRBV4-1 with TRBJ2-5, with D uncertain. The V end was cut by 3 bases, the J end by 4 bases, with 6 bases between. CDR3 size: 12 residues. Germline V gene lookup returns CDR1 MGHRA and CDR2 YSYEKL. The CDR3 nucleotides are TGCGCCAGCAGCCATAACGGAGAGACCCAGTACTTC. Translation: CASSHNGETQYF.

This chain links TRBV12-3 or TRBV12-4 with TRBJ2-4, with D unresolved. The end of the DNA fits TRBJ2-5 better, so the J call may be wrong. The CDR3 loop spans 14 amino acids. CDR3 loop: CASSFPQIQETQYF. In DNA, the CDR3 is TGTGCCAGCAGTTTTCCCCAAATCCAAGAGACCCAGTACTTC.

The CDR3 DNA is TGTGCCAGCAGCTTAGACAGCGGAACCACCTACGAGCAGTACTTC. Its translation: CASSLDSGTTYEQYF. This chain uses TRBV7-2 with TRBJ2-7; possibly TRBD2 for D (5 bases). Germline V gene sequence: CDR1 SGHTA, CDR2 FQGNSA. This CDR3 is 15 amino acids long. Trimming removed 1 base from V and 2 bases from J, with 12 bases in between.

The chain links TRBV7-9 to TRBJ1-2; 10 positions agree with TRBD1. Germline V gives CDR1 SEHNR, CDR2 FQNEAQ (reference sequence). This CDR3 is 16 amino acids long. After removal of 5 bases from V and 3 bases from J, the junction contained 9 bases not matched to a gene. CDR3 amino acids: CASSATTGGRDYGYTF. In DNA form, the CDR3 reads TGTGCCAGCAGCGCAACGACAGGGGGCCGGGACTATGGCTACACCTTC.

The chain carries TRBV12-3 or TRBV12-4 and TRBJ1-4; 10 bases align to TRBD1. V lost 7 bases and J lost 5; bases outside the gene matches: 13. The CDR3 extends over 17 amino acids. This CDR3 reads CASTAGTGASLNEKLFF. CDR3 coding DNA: TGTGCCAGCACCGCCGGGACAGGGGCTTCTCTCAATGAAAAACTGTTTTTT.

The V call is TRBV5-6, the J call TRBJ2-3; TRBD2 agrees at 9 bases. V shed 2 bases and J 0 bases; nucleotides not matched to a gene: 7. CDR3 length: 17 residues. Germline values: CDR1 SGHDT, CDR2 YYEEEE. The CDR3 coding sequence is TGTGCCAGCAGCTTCCTCCCTAGCGGGACTAGCACAGATACGCAGTATTTT. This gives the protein CASSFLPSGTSTDTQYF.

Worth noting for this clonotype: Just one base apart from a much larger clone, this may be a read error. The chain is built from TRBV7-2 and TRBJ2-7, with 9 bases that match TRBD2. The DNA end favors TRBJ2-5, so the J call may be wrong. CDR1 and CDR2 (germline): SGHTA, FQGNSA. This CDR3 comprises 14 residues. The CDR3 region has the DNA TGTACCAGCAGCCCAGGACTAGCGAGAGAGACCCAGTACTTC. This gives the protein CTSSPGLARETQYF.

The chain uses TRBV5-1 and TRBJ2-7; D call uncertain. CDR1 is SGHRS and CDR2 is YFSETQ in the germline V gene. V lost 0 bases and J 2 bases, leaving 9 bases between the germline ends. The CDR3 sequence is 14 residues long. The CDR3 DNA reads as TGCGCCAGCAGCTTGGATCGGAACACCTACGAGCAGTACTTC. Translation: CASSLDRNTYEQYF.

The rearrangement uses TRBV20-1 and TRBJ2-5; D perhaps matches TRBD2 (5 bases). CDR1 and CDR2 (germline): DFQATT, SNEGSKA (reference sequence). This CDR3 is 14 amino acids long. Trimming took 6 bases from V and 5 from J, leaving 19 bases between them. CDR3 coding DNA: TGCAGTGCCCTGGCAGGTAGCCGCGGGGAGACCCAGTACTTC. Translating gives CSALAGSRGETQYF.

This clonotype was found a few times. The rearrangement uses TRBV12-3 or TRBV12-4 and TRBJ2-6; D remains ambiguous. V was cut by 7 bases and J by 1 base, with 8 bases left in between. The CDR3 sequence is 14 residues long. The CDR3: CASTRSSGANVLTF. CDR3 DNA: TGTGCCAGCACCAGGAGTTCTGGGGCCAACGTCCTGACTTTC.

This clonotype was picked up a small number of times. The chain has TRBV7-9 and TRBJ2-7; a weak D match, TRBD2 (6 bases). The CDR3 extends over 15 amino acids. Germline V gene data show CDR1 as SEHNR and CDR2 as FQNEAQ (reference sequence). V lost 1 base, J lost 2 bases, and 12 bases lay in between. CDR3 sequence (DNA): TGTGCCAGCAGCTTAGATGTCGGGAGACCCTACGAGCAGTACTTC. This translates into CASSLDVGRPYEQYF.

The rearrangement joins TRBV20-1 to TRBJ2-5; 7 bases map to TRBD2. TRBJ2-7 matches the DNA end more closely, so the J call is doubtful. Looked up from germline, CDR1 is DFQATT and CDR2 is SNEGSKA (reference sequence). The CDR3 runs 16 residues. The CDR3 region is CSARDRLAGGSSEQYF. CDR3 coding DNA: TGCAGTGCTAGAGATCGGTTGGCTGGCGGGAGTAGCGAGCAGTACTTC.

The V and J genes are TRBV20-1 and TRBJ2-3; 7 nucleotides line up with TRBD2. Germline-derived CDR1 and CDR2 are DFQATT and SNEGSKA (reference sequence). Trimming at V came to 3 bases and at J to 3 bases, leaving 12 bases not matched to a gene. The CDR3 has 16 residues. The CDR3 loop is CSARPLRREETDTQYF. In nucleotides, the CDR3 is TGCAGTGCTAGGCCATTACGCCGGGAGGAGACAGATACGCAGTATTTT.

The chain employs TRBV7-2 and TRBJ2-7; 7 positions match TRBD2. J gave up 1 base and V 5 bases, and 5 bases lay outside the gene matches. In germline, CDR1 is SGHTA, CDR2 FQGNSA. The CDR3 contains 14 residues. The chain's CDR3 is CASSRGDGSYEQYF. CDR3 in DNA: TGTGCCAGCAGCCGGGGGGACGGATCCTACGAGCAGTACTTC.

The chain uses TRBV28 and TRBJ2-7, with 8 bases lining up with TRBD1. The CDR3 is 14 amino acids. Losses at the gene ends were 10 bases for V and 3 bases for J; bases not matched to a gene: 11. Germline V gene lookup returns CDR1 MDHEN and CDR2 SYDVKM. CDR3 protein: CANSPWTGIYEQYF. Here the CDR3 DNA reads TGTGCCAACAGCCCATGGACAGGGATCTACGAGCAGTACTTC. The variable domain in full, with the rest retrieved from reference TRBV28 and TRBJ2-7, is DVKVTQSSRYLVKRTGEKVFLECVQDMDHENMFWYRQDPGLGLRLIYFSYDVKMKEKGDIPEGYSVSREKKERFSLILESASTNQTSMYLCANSPWTGIYEQYFGPGTRLTVT.

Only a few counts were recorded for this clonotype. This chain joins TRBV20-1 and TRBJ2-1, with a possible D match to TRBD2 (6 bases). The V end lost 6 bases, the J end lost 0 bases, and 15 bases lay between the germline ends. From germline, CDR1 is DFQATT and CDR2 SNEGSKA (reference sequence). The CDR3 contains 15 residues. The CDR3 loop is CSAGASDRSYNEQFF. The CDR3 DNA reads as TGCAGTGCCGGCGCTAGCGATCGCTCCTACAATGAGCAGTTCTTC.

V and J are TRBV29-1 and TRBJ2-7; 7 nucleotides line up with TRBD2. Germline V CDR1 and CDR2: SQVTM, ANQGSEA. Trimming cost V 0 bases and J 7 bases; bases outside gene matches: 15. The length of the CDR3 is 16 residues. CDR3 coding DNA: TGCAGCGTTGAAGATCGGCCAGCGGGGTTCTACAATGAGCAGTACTTC. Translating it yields CSVEDRPAGFYNEQYF.

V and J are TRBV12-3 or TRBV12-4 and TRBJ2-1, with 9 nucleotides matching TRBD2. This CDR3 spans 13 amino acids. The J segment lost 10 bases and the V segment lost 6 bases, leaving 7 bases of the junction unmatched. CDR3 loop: CASSQRTSVEQFF. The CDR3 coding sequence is TGTGCCAGCAGCCAGAGGACTAGCGTGGAGCAGTTCTTC.

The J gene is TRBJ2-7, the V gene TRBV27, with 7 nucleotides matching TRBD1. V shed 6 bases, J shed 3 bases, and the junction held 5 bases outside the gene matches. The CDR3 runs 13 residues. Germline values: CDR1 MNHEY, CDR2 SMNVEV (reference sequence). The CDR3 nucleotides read TGTGCCAGCAGGTTCTCAGGGGGCTACGAGCAGTACTTC. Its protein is CASRFSGGYEQYF.

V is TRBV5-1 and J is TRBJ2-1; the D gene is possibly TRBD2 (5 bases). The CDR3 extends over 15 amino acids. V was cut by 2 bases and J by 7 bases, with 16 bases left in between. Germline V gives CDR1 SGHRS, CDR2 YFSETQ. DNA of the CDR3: TGCGCCAGCAGCTTAGACTCCGCGGGTCTGAATGAGCAGTTCTTC. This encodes CASSLDSAGLNEQFF.

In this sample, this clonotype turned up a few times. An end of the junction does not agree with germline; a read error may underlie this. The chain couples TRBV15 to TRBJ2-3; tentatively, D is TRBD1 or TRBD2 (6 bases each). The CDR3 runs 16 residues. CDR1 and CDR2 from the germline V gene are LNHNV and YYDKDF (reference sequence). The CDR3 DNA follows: TGTGCCACCAGCAGAGATCGGGCGGGGCGGACAGACACGCAGTATTTT. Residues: CATSRDRAGRTDTQYF.

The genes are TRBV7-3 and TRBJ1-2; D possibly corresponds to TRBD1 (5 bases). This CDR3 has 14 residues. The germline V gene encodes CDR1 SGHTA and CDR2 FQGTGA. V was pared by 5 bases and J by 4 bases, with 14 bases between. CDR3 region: CASSEMGEGYGYTF. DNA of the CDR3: TGTGCCAGCAGCGAGATGGGGGAGGGCTATGGCTACACCTTC.

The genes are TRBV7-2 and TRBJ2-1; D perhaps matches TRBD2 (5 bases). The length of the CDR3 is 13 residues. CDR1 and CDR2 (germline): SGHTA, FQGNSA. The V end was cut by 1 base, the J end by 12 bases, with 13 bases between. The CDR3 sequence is CASSLEVYGVQFF. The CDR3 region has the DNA TGTGCCAGCAGCTTAGAGGTTTACGGGGTGCAGTTCTTC.